This entry is about one T cell receptor (beta chain). Its antigen is not identified. This entry belongs to a study of shared clonotypes between healthy human individuals. The CDR3 consists of 17 residues. V was pared by 0 bases and J by 2 bases, with 16 bases between. The germline V gene encodes CDR1 SEHNR and CDR2 FQNEAQ (reference sequence). Repertoires were generated with immunoSEQ multiplex PCR, while TCRdb's copy carries only in-frame clones and drops some. The table lists 2 million to 2.5 million clones, approximately 96% of them singletons. General study results and limits: Having only a few donors restricted how much genetic and exposure-history diversity was captured.

The specimen sequenced was naive CD4+ T cells sorted from blood. The subset here: CD45RA+ positively selected. This sequence was found in a man between 18 and 35 years old in good health. V and J are TRBV7-9 and TRBJ2-5; D is perhaps TRBD1 or TRBD2 (5 bases each). The CDR3 DNA reads as TGTGCCAGCAGCTTAGCGGGCAGAGGGGCCGGACAAGAGACCCAGTACTTC. Protein sequence: CASSLAGRGAGQETQYF.